What follows are 5 T cell receptor beta chains derived from one specimen sequenced in a study of shared T cell receptors in the human thymus. TCRdb's copy holds only in-frame clones and misses some; the assay was immunoSEQ multiplex PCR. In the table there are under 700,000 clones, around 78% of which are singletons. These data were also reused for a study on human thymus T cells.

Input material: thymocytes. The receptors stem from a boy younger than two with a congenital heart defect.

The chain is built from TRBV5-6 and TRBJ2-2, with D tentatively TRBD2 (6 bases). Trimming took 4 bases from V and 4 from J, leaving 26 bases between them. This CDR3 comprises 19 residues. CDR1 is SGHDT and CDR2 is YYEEEE in the germline V gene. The CDR3: CASSRSGLTGVGGTGELFF. In DNA, the CDR3 is TGTGCCAGCAGCCGCAGCGGACTAACGGGAGTCGGCGGCACCGGGGAGCTGTTTTTT.

The chain couples TRBV10-3 to TRBJ2-5, with 8 bases lining up with TRBD2. V dropped 5 bases and J dropped 5; count of bases not matched to a gene: 10. The CDR3 totals 15 residues. Germline-derived CDR1 and CDR2 are ENHRY and SYGVKD. The CDR3 coding sequence is TGTGCCATCAGTTCCCGAGCGGGAGAGGGGGAGACCCAGTACTTC. Residues: CAISSRAGEGETQYF.

The gene calls are TRBV4-3 and TRBJ2-5; D perhaps matches TRBD2 (6 bases). Deletions cut 4 bases from V and 5 bases from J, with 14 bases between. The CDR3 loop spans 14 amino acids. CDR1 LGHNA and CDR2 YSLEER come from the germline V gene. As DNA, the CDR3 is TGCGCCAGCAGCCCCGGAGGGTGGGGGGAGACCCAGTACTTC. This encodes CASSPGGWGETQYF.

The chain joins TRBV4-3 to TRBJ2-7; 14 bases align to TRBD2. The length of the CDR3 is 18 residues. The germline CDR1 and CDR2 sequences are LGHNA and YSLEER. J lost 0 bases, V lost 0 bases, and 4 bases had no gene match. CDR3 residues: CASSQEGLAGDNSYEQYF. CDR3 sequence (DNA): TGCGCCAGCAGCCAAGAGGGACTAGCGGGAGATAACTCCTACGAGCAGTACTTC.

The genes are TRBV25-1 and TRBJ2-7; 10 bases agree with TRBD2. Germline trimming cut 5 bases from V and 0 bases from J; bases unmatched to any gene: 4. This CDR3 contains 15 residues. The V gene's germline CDR1 is MGHDK and CDR2 SYGVNS. The CDR3 bases are TGTGCCAGCAGTCGAACTAGCGGGAACTCCTACGAGCAGTACTTC. Translated: CASSRTSGNSYEQYF.